This is a list of T cell receptor beta chains from one sample in a study of identifying expanded T cells in peripheral blood. Only in-frame clones appear in the TCRdb table, and some are missing; sequencing was by immunoSEQ multiplex PCR. The sample has about 81,000 clones; 84% are singletons. The sequencing input was blood. All receptors derive from a person between 18 and 75 years old in good health. Each CDR3 is given with its conserved first and last residue. A D gene is named only where the DNA matches it firmly. A clone size is listed for some rows: how often the clone was seen (once, few, many), or a class if it is expanded.

V	size	D	J	CDR3	DNA
TRBV10-3	few	.	TRBJ1-5	CAISEGAGNQPQHF	TGTGCCATCAGTGAGGGGGCTGGTAATCAGCCCCAGCATTTT
TRBV13	.	TRBD2	TRBJ2-1	CASSLDTSGTYNEQFF	TGTGCCAGCAGCTTAGATACTAGCGGGACCTACAATGAGCAGTTCTTC
TRBV6-1	.	.	TRBJ1-5	CASSEYRGLTPNQPQHF	TGTGCCAGCAGTGAATACCGGGGCCTAACCCCTAATCAGCCCCAGCATTTT
TRBV10-3	.	.	TRBJ1-4	CAISLGPGNEKLFF	TGTGCCATCAGTCTAGGGCCCGGGAATGAAAAACTGTTTTTT
TRBV4-3	.	.	TRBJ1-5	CASSPQPTGINQPQHF	TGCGCCAGCAGCCCGCAACCTACAGGGATCAATCAGCCCCAGCATTTT
TRBV7-2	.	.	TRBJ2-7	CASSLEGGGLLPYEQYF	TGTGCCAGCAGCTTAGAGGGGGGCGGGCTACTCCCCTACGAGCAGTACTTC
TRBV6-5	.	.	TRBJ1-2	CASSYSPRGSWGYTF	TGTGCCAGCAGTTACTCTCCCCGCGGGTCCTGGGGCTACACCTTC
TRBV29-1	.	TRBD1	TRBJ2-5	CSVDAGGGETQYF	TGCAGCGTCGACGCAGGGGGCGGTGAGACCCAGTACTTC
TRBV19	.	.	TRBJ2-5	CASSIRHKAETQYF	TGTGCCAGTAGTATCCGACACAAGGCAGAGACCCAGTACTTC
TRBV28	.	TRBD2	TRBJ2-5	CASSFPSLAGGQETQYF	TGTGCCAGCAGTTTCCCCTCACTAGCGGGAGGGCAAGAGACCCAGTACTTC
TRBV7-3	few	.	TRBJ2-2	CASSSLQGGPGELFF	TGTGCCAGCAGCTCGCTGCAGGGGGGTCCCGGGGAGCTGTTTTTT
TRBV6-5	.	.	TRBJ2-6	CASSYSRQAGANVLTF	TGTGCCAGCAGTTACTCTCGACAGGCTGGGGCCAACGTCCTGACTTTC
TRBV6-5	few	.	TRBJ2-7	CASHPTPGLIYEQYF	TGTGCCAGCCATCCTACCCCGGGACTCATCTACGAGCAGTACTTC
TRBV4-3	.	.	TRBJ1-5	CASSWSVVDNQPQHF	TGCGCCAGCAGCTGGTCGGTGGTCGACAATCAGCCCCAGCATTTT
TRBV28	.	.	TRBJ2-7	CASSLVSDPYEQYF	TGTGCCAGCAGTTTGGTTAGCGACCCCTACGAGCAGTACTTC